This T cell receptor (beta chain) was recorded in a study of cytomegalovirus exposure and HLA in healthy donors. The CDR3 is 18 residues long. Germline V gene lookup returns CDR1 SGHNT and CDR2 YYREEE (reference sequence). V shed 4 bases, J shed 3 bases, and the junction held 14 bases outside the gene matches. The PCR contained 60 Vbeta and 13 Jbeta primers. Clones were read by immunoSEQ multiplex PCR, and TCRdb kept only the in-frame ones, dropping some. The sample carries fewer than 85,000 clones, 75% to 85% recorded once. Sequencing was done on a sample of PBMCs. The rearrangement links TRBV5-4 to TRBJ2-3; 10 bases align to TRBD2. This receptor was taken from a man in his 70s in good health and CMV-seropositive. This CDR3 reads CASSPTASGSSRTDTQYF. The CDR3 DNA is TGTGCCAGCAGCCCAACGGCTAGCGGGAGTTCTAGGACAGATACGCAGTATTTT. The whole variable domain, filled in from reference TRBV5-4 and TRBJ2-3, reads ETGVTQSPTHLIKTRGQQVTLRCSSQSGHNTVSWYQQALGQGPQFIFQYYREEENGRGNFPPRFSGLQFPNYSSELNVNALELDDSALYLCASSPTASGSSRTDTQYFGPGTRLTVL.